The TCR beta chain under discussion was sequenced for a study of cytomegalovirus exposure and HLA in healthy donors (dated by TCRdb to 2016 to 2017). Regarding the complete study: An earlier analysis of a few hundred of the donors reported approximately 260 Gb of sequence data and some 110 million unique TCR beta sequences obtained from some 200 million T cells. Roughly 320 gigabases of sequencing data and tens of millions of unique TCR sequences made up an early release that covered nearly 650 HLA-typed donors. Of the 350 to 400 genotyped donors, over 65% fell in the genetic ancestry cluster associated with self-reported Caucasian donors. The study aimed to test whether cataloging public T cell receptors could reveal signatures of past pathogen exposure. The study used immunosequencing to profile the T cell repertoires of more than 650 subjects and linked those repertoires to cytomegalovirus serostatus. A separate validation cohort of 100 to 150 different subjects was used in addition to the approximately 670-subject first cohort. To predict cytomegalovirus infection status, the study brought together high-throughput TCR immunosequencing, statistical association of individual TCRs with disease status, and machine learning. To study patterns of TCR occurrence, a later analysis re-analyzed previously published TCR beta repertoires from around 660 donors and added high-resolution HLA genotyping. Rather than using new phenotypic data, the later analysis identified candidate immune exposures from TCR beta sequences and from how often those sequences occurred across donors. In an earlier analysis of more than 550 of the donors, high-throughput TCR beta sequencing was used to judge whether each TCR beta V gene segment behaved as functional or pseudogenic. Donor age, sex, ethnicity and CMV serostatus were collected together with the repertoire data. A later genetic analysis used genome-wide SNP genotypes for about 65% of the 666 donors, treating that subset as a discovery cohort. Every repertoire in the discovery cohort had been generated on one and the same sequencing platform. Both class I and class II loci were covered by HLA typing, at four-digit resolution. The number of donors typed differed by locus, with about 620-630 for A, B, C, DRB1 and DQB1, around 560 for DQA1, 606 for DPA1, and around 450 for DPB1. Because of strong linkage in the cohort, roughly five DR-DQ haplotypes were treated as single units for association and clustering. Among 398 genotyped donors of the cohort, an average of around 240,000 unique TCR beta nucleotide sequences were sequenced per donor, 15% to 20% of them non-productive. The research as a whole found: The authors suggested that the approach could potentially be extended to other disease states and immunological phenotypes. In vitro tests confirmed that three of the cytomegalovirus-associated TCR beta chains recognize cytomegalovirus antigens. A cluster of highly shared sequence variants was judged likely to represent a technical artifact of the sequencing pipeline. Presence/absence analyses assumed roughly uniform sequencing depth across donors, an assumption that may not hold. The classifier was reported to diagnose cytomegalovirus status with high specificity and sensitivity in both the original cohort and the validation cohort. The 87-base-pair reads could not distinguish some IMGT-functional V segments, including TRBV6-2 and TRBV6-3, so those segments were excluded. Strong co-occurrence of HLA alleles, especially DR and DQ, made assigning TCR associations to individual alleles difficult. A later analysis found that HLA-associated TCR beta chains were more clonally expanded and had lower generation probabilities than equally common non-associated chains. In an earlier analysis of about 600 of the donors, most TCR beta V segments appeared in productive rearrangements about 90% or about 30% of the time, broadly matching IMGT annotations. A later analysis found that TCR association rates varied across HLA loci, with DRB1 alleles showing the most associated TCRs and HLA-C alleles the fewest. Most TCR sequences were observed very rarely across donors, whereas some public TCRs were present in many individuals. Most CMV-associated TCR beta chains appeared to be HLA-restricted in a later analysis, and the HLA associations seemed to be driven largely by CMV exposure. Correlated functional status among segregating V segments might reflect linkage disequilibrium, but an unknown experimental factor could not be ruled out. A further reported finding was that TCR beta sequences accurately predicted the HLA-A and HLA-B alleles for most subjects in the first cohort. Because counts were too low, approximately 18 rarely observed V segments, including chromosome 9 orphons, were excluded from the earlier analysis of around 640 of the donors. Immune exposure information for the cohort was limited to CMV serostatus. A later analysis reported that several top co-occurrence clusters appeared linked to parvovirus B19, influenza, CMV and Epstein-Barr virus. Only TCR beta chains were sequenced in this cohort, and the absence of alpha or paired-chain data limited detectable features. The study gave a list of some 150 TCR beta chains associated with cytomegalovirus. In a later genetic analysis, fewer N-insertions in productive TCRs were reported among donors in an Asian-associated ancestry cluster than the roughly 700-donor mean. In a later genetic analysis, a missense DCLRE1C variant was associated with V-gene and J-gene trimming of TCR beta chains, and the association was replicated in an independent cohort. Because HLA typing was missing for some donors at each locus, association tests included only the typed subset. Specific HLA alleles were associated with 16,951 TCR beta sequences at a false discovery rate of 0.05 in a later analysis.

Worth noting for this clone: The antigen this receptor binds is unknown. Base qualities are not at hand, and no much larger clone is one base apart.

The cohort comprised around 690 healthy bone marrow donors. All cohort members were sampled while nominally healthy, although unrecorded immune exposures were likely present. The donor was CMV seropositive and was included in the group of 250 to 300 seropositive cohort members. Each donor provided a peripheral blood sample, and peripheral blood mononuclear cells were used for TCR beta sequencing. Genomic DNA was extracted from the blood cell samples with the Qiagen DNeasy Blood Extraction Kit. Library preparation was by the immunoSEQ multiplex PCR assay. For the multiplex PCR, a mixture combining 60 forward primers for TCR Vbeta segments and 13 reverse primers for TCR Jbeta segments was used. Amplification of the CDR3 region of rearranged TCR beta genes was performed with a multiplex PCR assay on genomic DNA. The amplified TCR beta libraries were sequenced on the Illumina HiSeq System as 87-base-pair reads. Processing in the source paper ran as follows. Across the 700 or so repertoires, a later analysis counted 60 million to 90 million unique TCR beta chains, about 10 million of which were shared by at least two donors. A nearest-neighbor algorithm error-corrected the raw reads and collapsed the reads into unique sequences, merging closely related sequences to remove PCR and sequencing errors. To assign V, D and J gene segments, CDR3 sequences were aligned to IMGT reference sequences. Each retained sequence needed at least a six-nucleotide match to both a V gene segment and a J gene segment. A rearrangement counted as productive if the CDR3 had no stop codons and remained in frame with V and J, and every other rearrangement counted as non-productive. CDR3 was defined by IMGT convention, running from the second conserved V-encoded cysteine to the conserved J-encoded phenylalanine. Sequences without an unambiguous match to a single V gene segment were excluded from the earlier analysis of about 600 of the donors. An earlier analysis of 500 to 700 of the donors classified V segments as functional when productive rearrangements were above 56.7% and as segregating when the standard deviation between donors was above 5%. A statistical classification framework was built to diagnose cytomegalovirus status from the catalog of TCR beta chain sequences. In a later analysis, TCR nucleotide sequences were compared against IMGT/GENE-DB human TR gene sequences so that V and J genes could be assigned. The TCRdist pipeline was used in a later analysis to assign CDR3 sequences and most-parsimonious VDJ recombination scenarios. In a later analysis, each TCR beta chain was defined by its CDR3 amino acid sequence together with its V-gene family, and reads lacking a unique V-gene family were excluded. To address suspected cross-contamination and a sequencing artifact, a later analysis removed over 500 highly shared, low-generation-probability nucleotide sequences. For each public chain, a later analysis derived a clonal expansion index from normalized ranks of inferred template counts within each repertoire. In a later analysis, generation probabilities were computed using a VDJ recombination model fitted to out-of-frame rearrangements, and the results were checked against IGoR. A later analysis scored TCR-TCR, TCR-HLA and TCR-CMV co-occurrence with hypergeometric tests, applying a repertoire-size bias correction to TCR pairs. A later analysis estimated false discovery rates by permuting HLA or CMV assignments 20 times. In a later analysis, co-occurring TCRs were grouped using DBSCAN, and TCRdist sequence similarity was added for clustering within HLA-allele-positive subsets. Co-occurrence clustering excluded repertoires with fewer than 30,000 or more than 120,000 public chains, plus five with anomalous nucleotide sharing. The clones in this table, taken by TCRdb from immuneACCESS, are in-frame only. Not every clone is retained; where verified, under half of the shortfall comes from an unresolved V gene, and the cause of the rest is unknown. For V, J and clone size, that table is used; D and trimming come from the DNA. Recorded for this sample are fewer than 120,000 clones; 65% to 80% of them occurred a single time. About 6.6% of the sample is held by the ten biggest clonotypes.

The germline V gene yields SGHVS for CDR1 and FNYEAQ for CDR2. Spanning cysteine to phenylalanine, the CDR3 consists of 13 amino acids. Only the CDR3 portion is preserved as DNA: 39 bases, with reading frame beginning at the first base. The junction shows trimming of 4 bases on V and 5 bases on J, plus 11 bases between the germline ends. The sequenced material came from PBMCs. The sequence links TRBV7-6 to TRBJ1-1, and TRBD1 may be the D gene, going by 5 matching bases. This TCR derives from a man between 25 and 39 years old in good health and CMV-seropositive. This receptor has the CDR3 CASSSVQGTEAFF. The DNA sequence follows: TGTGCCAGCAGCTCCGTCCAGGGTACTGAAGCTTTCTTT.